These T cell receptor beta chains were read from a single sample in a study of T cells in Graves' hyperthyroidism and ophthalmopathy. One entry per CDR3 protein, called by TCRdb with MiXCR from the multiplex PCR reads. Among under 250,000 distinct CDR3 sequences listed, roughly a quarter were seen once. Sequenced material: blood. The receptors shown here come from a woman aged 40 to 49 with Graves' ophthalmopathy. Both conserved end residues are part of each CDR3. A D gene is named only where the DNA matches it firmly. Rows may omit the clone size; those that give it use once, few, many or a size class.

V gene	clone size	J gene	D gene	CDR3 protein	CDR3 DNA
TRBV4-1	many	TRBJ2-4	TRBD1	CASSQQPGQGNNIQYF	TGCGCCAGCAGCCAACAACCGGGACAGGGTAATAACATTCAGTACTTC
TRBV12-3/TRBV12-4	many	TRBJ2-7	.	CASSFSDSSYEQYF	TGTGCCAGCAGTTTCTCGGACAGCTCCTACGAGCAGTACTTC
TRBV6-2/TRBV6-3	.	TRBJ2-7	TRBD1	CASTPPGTGAYEQYF	TGTGCCAGCACCCCCCCCGGGACAGGGGCCTACGAGCAGTACTTC
TRBV12-3/TRBV12-4	many	TRBJ1-5	.	CASSNEGRQPQHF	TGTGCCAGCAGTAACGAGGGTCGCCAGCCCCAGCATTTT
TRBV6-1	.	TRBJ1-2	TRBD1	CASSPDREAGYTF	TGTGCCAGCAGCCCCGACAGGGAAGCTGGCTACACCTTC
TRBV4-1	many	TRBJ1-2	.	CASSRIQLANYGYTF	TGCGCCAGCAGCCGAATTCAGTTAGCTAACTATGGCTACACCTTC
TRBV19	.	TRBJ2-7	TRBD1	CTSSPGTGSSYEQYF	TGTACCAGTAGCCCCGGGACAGGGAGCTCCTACGAGCAGTACTTC
TRBV10-3	.	TRBJ2-5	.	CASMEFTGVAGTQYF	TGTGCCAGCATGGAATTTACGGGAGTTGCAGGGACCCAGTACTTC
TRBV24-1	many	TRBJ2-2	.	CATSDPGHPNTGELFF	TGTGCCACCAGTGACCCGGGACACCCGAACACCGGGGAGCTGTTTTTT
TRBV11-1	many	TRBJ2-6	TRBD2	CASSFGTSGYSGANVLTF	TGTGCCAGCAGCTTCGGGACTAGCGGATACTCTGGGGCCAACGTCCTGACTTTC
TRBV3-1	.	TRBJ2-2	.	CASRPGDTWELFF	TGTGCCAGCAGGCCGGGTGACACCTGGGAGCTGTTTTTT
TRBV12-3/TRBV12-4	many	TRBJ2-4	.	CASSLAEGNIQYF	TGTGCCAGCAGTTTGGCGGAGGGGAACATTCAGTACTTC
TRBV2	once	TRBJ1-1	.	CASSGNRDTEAFF	TGTGCCAGCAGCGGGAACAGGGACACTGAAGCTTTCTTT
TRBV7-2	.	TRBJ2-7	.	CASRIGGNSYEQYF	TGTGCCAGCAGAATCGGAGGGAACTCCTACGAGCAGTACTTC
TRBV20-1	.	TRBJ1-5	TRBD1	CSARDRYRGEAQSQHF	TGCAGTGCTAGAGATAGGTACAGGGGGGAGGCTCAGTCCCAGCATTTT
TRBV6-1	.	TRBJ1-3	.	CASSEWLSGNTIYF	TGTGCCAGCAGTGAATGGCTCTCTGGAAACACCATATATTTT
TRBV29-1	many	TRBJ2-6	TRBD1	CSAGGQGTSGANVLTF	TGCAGCGCTGGGGGACAGGGGACCTCTGGGGCCAACGTCCTGACTTTC
TRBV2	many	TRBJ2-3	.	CASLRIWADTQYF	TGTGCCAGCTTGAGGATATGGGCAGATACGCAGTATTTT
TRBV3-1	many	TRBJ2-7	TRBD2	CASSQAPAGTYEQYF	TGTGCCAGCAGTCAAGCCCCAGCGGGGACCTACGAGCAGTACTTC
TRBV5-6	many	TRBJ2-7	TRBD1	CASSPISGTGNEQYF	TGTGCCAGCAGCCCAATCTCCGGGACAGGGAACGAGCAGTACTTC
TRBV20-1	many	TRBJ1-1	.	CSARDSGSEAFF	TGCAGTGCTAGAGATTCGGGTTCTGAAGCTTTCTTT
TRBV10-3	many	TRBJ1-1	.	CAIRGHLNTEAFF	TGTGCCATCAGGGGACACCTGAACACTGAAGCTTTCTTT
TRBV11-3	many	TRBJ2-7	TRBD1	CASSPPGQVSSYEQYF	TGTGCCAGCAGCCCCCCGGGACAGGTTTCTTCCTACGAGCAGTACTTC
TRBV7-6	many	TRBJ2-2	.	CASSPQPSLGGELFF	TGTGCCAGCAGCCCCCAGCCTAGCTTAGGCGGGGAGCTGTTTTTT
TRBV7-6	many	TRBJ2-7	.	CASGGPYEQYF	TGTGCCAGCGGGGGCCCCTACGAGCAGTACTTC
TRBV24-1	many	TRBJ1-5	TRBD1	CATSDRTGRVPQHF	TGTGCCACCAGTGATAGGACAGGTCGGGTGCCCCAGCATTTT
TRBV20-1	.	TRBJ2-5	TRBD1	CSARRTGSETQYF	TGCAGTGCTAGAAGGACAGGAAGTGAGACCCAGTACTTC
TRBV6-2/TRBV6-3	.	TRBJ2-7	TRBD2	CASTGTSGPYEQYF	TGTGCCAGCACCGGGACTAGCGGACCCTACGAGCAGTACTTC
TRBV7-8	.	TRBJ1-2	.	CASSPGHPNYGYTF	TGTGCCAGCAGCCCGGGACATCCTAACTATGGCTACACCTTC
TRBV7-9	many	TRBJ2-7	TRBD1	CASSLSGTGNHEQYF	TGTGCCAGCAGCTTATCCGGGACAGGGAACCACGAGCAGTACTTC
TRBV9	many	TRBJ2-7	TRBD1	CASSARAGTGVREQYF	TGTGCCAGCAGCGCTCGAGCCGGGACAGGGGTTAGGGAGCAGTACTTC
TRBV27	many	TRBJ2-7	.	CASSYNLYEQYF	TGTGCCAGCAGTTACAACCTCTACGAGCAGTACTTC
TRBV5-1	many	TRBJ2-7	.	CASSLDGFYEQYF	TGCGCCAGCAGCTTGGATGGCTTCTACGAGCAGTACTTC
TRBV29-1	many	TRBJ2-7	.	CSVILPGGEQYF	TGCAGCGTCATCCTTCCCGGTGGCGAGCAGTACTTC
TRBV28	many	TRBJ1-2	TRBD1	CASSSGTGRYGYTF	TGTGCCAGCAGTTCCGGGACAGGGAGGTATGGCTACACCTTC
TRBV7-6	many	TRBJ2-7	TRBD1	CASSLAGTGTGLYEQYF	TGTGCCAGCAGCTTAGCAGGAACCGGGACAGGGTTATACGAGCAGTACTTC
TRBV12-3/TRBV12-4	many	TRBJ1-1	.	CASSPFGRQNTEAFF	TGTGCCAGCAGTCCCTTCGGACGGCAGAACACTGAAGCTTTCTTT
TRBV24-1	many	TRBJ1-1	.	CATSDSGWGTEAFF	TGTGCCACCAGTGATTCTGGGTGGGGCACTGAAGCTTTCTTT
TRBV6-2/TRBV6-3	.	TRBJ2-7	TRBD2	CASSYWGTSGNSYEQYF	TGTGCCAGCAGTTATTGGGGGACTAGCGGGAATTCCTACGAGCAGTACTTC
TRBV30	many	TRBJ1-1	.	CAWFSLTASNTEAFF	TGTGCCTGGTTCTCGTTGACAGCATCGAACACTGAAGCTTTCTTT
TRBV27	many	TRBJ1-6	.	CASSRDTLGGSPLHF	TGTGCCAGCAGCCGGGACACTCTGGGAGGGTCACCCCTCCACTTT
TRBV5-1	many	TRBJ1-2	TRBD1	CASSDRDRAAHGYTF	TGCGCCAGCAGCGACCGGGACAGGGCTGCTCATGGCTACACCTTC
TRBV11-2	many	TRBJ2-7	TRBD2	CASSLSGTSGRSYEQYF	TGTGCCAGCAGCTTATCCGGGACTAGCGGGAGATCTTACGAGCAGTACTTC
TRBV28	few	TRBJ1-2	.	CASSVRDAANYGYTF	TGTGCCAGCAGCGTCCGGGACGCAGCTAACTATGGCTACACCTTC
TRBV7-9	many	TRBJ2-7	.	CASSPPNSGQFSF	TGTGCCAGCAGCCCCCCGAACAGCGGACAGTTTTCCTTC
TRBV30	many	TRBJ2-5	.	CAWSVRRRGETQYF	TGTGCCTGGAGTGTCCGAAGGAGGGGGGAGACCCAGTACTTC
TRBV28	many	TRBJ1-2	.	CASSSQINYGYTF	TGTGCCAGCAGCTCACAGATAAACTATGGCTACACCTTC
TRBV20-1	many	TRBJ1-5	.	CSSGAGGNQPQHF	TGCAGCTCGGGGGCGGGCGGCAATCAGCCCCAGCATTTT
TRBV24-1	.	TRBJ1-6	.	CATSENRQSSYNSPLHF	TGTGCCACCAGTGAAAACCGACAGAGCTCCTATAATTCACCCCTCCACTTT
TRBV20-1	many	TRBJ2-7	TRBD1	CSARDQTGAKGEQYF	TGCAGTGCTAGAGACCAGACAGGGGCGAAGGGCGAGCAGTACTTC
TRBV12-3/TRBV12-4	.	TRBJ1-2	.	CASSYLYGYTF	TGTGCCAGCAGTTACCTATATGGCTACACCTTC
TRBV5-1	many	TRBJ2-7	.	CASSPRQGTTTKPYEQYF	TGCGCCAGCAGCCCCCGACAGGGGACTACCACGAAACCCTACGAGCAGTACTTC
TRBV19	many	TRBJ2-2	.	CASRDWGTGELFF	TGTGCCAGTCGGGATTGGGGTACCGGGGAGCTGTTTTTT
TRBV19	.	TRBJ2-5	.	CASSMGGDHHQETQYF	TGTGCCAGTAGTATGGGTGGGGATCATCACCAAGAGACCCAGTACTTC
TRBV24-1	many	TRBJ1-2	.	CATSVGRDGYTF	TGTGCCACCAGCGTGGGACGGGATGGCTACACCTTC
TRBV6-5	.	TRBJ1-6	.	CASSYSGQDNSPLHF	TGTGCCAGCAGTTACTCGGGACAAGATAATTCACCCCTCCACTTT
TRBV12-3/TRBV12-4	many	TRBJ1-1	.	CASTLQGNTEAFF	TGTGCCAGCACCCTACAGGGAAACACTGAAGCTTTCTTT